The clone carrying this T cell receptor beta chain turned up a few times. The antigen is unknown. Rearranged V-D-J TRB sequences were amplified with a mixed TRB-A/B primer pool. From the multiplex PCR reads, TCRdb called clonotypes with MiXCR, one entry per CDR3 protein. Among a few thousand distinct CDR3 sequences, just under 45% were seen once, and the ten largest hold roughly 3%. This CDR3 contains 14 residues. V was pared by 0 bases and J by 10 bases, with 10 bases between. CDR1 and CDR2 (germline): MNHEY, SVGEGT. This record comes from a study of T cell repertoires in aging, cancer and after chemotherapy. Study background: The whole study produced a dataset of around 9 million TCR reads.

TCR beta rearrangements were amplified from peripheral blood genomic DNA. Study findings and constraints: Loss of evenness, beyond lost richness, contributed to age-related TCR diversity decline in cancer patients. In each cancer cohort, median generation probability increased across chemotherapy, suggesting thymic output rebounded. The repertoire data cannot show anything about immunological memory following chemotherapy.

The gene calls are TRBV6-2 or TRBV6-3 and TRBJ1-6; D not certain. Sequencing was carried out using blood. The sequence came from a human donor with a solid tumor. In DNA form, the CDR3 reads TGTGCCAGCAGTTACTCGAGCAACGGCTCACCCCTCCACTTT. Protein sequence: CASSYSSNGSPLHF.